The 22 T cell receptor beta chains presented below share a single source sample, sequenced in a study of blood T cell repertoires in COVID-19. The data were produced by immunoSEQ multiplex PCR, yet TCRdb's version contains in-frame clones alone and is incomplete. The sample yields more than 9,000 clones, roughly four fifths seen once. Sequencing was carried out using peripheral blood. The receptor source for this set is a woman aged 55-69 years with acute or convalescent COVID-19.

This clone has a handful of counts. This chain joins TRBV10-1 and TRBJ1-5, with TRBD1 as a possible D gene (6 bases). CDR1 is WNHNN and CDR2 is SYGVQD in the germline V gene (reference sequence). V was shortened by 9 bases and J by 8 bases, with 23 bases between the two germline ends. This CDR3 has 15 amino acids. The CDR3 here is CARHHTPQGFKPQHF. The CDR3, as DNA: TGCGCCAGACATCATACCCCGCAGGGGTTCAAGCCCCAGCATTTT.

The chain joins TRBV27 to TRBJ2-7, with TRBD2 as a possible D gene (6 bases). Germline V gene sequence: CDR1 MNHEY, CDR2 SMNVEV (reference sequence). V was trimmed by 1 base and J by 6 bases, leaving 13 bases between them. This CDR3 has 14 amino acids. The CDR3 DNA reads as TGTGCCAGCAGTTTATTGCGGGGTAGCGGCGAGCAGTACTTC. Protein product: CASSLLRGSGEQYF.

The chain links TRBV27 to TRBJ1-1; D remains unclear. Germline-derived CDR1 and CDR2 are MNHEY and SMNVEV (reference sequence). The germline V and J ends were trimmed by 5 bases and 4 bases, with 14 bases remaining between them. The length of the CDR3 is 14 residues. CDR3 sequence: CASSALRAGTEAFF. Here the CDR3 DNA reads TGTGCCAGCAGTGCCCTCCGAGCAGGCACTGAAGCTTTCTTT.

The chain links TRBV30 to TRBJ2-1; possibly TRBD1 for D (6 bases). The CDR3 sequence is 11 residues long. Germline CDR1 reads GTSNPN; CDR2 reads SVGIG (reference sequence). Trimming pared 1 base from V and 16 bases from J, leaving 14 bases between. This CDR3 reads CAWSDGAGVFF. The CDR3 DNA sequence: TGTGCCTGGAGTGATGGGGCAGGGGTATTCTTC.

The chain recombines TRBV5-4 with TRBJ2-7; 9 nucleotides agree with TRBD1. The DNA end is a closer match to TRBJ2-5, so the J assignment may be wrong. This CDR3 spans 12 amino acids. CDR1 and CDR2 from the germline V gene are SGHNT and YYREEE (reference sequence). The DNA of the CDR3 is TGTGCCAGCAGCGGGACAGGGTTGACCCAGTACTTC. This sequence encodes CASSGTGLTQYF.

This clone was seen only a few times. V is TRBV5-6 and J is TRBJ1-6, with 7 bases identical to TRBD1. This CDR3 contains 17 residues. V was pared by 0 bases and J by 13 bases, with 16 bases of the junction left unmatched. CDR1 is SGHDT and CDR2 is YYEEEE in the germline V gene. CDR3 loop: CASSLAGLGTDLNPLHF. The CDR3, as DNA: TGTGCCAGCAGCTTGGCCGGTTTGGGGACAGACCTTAACCCCCTCCACTTT.

V is TRBV10-1 and J is TRBJ2-5, with D tentatively TRBD1 (5 bases). With 2 bases removed from V and 5 bases from J, the gap between germline ends came to 12 bases. Germline lookup yields CDR1 WNHNN and CDR2 SYGVQD (reference sequence). CDR3 length equals 14 residues. The CDR3, as DNA: TGCGCCAGCAGTGAGGAAAGGGGCTGGGAGACCCAGTACTTC. Its translation is CASSEERGWETQYF.

The chain combines TRBV19 with TRBJ1-5; D uncertain. This CDR3 spans 11 amino acids. V dropped 7 bases and J dropped 9 bases, with 10 bases sitting between them. Germline V lookup: CDR1 LNHDA, CDR2 SQIVND (reference sequence). DNA for the CDR3: TGTGCCAGTAAGGCTGCGGGGCCCCAGCATTTT. Translation gives CASKAAGPQHF. Combining the CDR3 with reference TRBV19 and TRBJ1-5 gives the whole variable domain DGGITQSPKYLFRKEGQNVTLSCEQNLNHDAMYWYRQDPGQGLRLIYYSQIVNDFQKGDIAEGYSVSREKKESFPLTVTSAQKNPTAFYLCASKAAGPQHFGDGTRLSIL.

In nucleotides, the CDR3 is TGCGCCAGCAGCTTGGAGCCCCGACTAGCGGGTGGCACAGATACGCAGTATTTT. It is translated as CASSLEPRLAGGTDTQYF. The V gene is TRBV5-1, the J gene TRBJ2-3, with 10 bases lining up with TRBD2. The CDR3 has 18 residues. Germline CDR1 is SGHRS and CDR2 is YFSETQ. V lost 0 bases, J lost 1 base, and 8 bases stayed unmatched.

This clone was seen only once. The CDR3, as DNA: TGTGCCAGCAGCTTTGGGGGCGCGGCCGGGGAGCTGTTTTTT. Protein product: CASSFGGAAGELFF. V and J are TRBV11-2 and TRBJ2-2, with D possibly TRBD1 on 6 matching bases. CDR1 is SGHAT and CDR2 is FQNNGV in the germline V gene. Trimming cost V 3 bases and J 6 bases, with 11 bases left between them. The CDR3 is 14 amino acids. Supplemented by reference TRBV11-2 and TRBJ2-2, the full variable domain reads EAGVAQSPRYKIIEKRQSVAFWCNPISGHATLYWYQQILGQGPKLLIQFQNNGVVDDSQLPKDRFSAERLKGVDSTLKIQPAKLEDSAVYLCASSFGGAAGELFFGEGSRLTVL.

CDR3 bases: TGTGCCAGCAGCCAAGATCGGGCCCAGCACGGGGGAGAAAAACTGTTTTTT. It translates to CASSQDRAQHGGEKLFF. The chain joins TRBV14 to TRBJ1-4; a possible D gene is TRBD1 (5 bases). Germline CDR1 is SGHDN and CDR2 is FVKESK. The CDR3 is 17 amino acids. V was shortened by 0 bases and J by 8 bases, with 19 bases between the two germline ends.

The V gene is TRBV18, the J gene TRBJ1-1, with a possible D match to TRBD1 (6 bases). Germline V CDR1 and CDR2: KGHSH, LQKENI. Trimming took off 5 bases at V and 0 bases at J, with 16 bases between the two ends. The CDR3 has 16 residues. Here the CDR3 DNA reads TGTGCCAGCTCAGTAACTGACAGGAACATGAACACTGAAGCTTTCTTT. Protein product: CASSVTDRNMNTEAFF.

The rearrangement uses TRBV5-4 and TRBJ2-4, with 12 positions matching TRBD2. The V gene's germline CDR1 is SGHNT and CDR2 YYREEE (reference sequence). J was trimmed by 9 bases and V by 1 base; bases with no gene match: 5. This CDR3 comprises 15 residues. In DNA form, the CDR3 reads TGTGCCAGCAGCTTGTCACTAGCGGGGGGAGGCATTCAGTACTTC. Residues: CASSLSLAGGGIQYF.

The chain recombines TRBV30 with TRBJ2-3, with a possible D match to TRBD2 (6 bases). V gave up 6 bases and J gave up 2 bases, with 18 bases separating them. The CDR3 consists of 15 residues. In germline, CDR1 is GTSNPN, CDR2 SVGIG (reference sequence). This CDR3 is CACSSGLPYTDTQYF. The CDR3 DNA reads TGTGCCTGTTCCTCCGGACTACCATACACAGATACGCAGTATTTT.

The chain recombines TRBV5-1 with TRBJ2-5; 9 bases align to TRBD2. The CDR3 runs to 16 residues. CDR1 and CDR2 from the germline V gene are SGHRS and YFSETQ. V trimming: 4 bases; J trimming: 0 bases; junction bases outside the gene matches: 7. The CDR3 loop is CASSPALAGNQETQYF. CDR3 coding DNA: TGCGCCAGCAGCCCCGCCCTAGCGGGGAACCAAGAGACCCAGTACTTC. Variable domain in full (rest from reference TRBV5-1 and TRBJ2-5): KAGVTQTPRYLIKTRGQQVTLSCSPISGHRSVSWYQQTPGQGLQFLFEYFSETQRNKGNFPGRFSGRQFSNSRSEMNVSTLELGDSALYLCASSPALAGNQETQYFGPGTRLLVL.

The chain combines TRBV5-1 with TRBJ1-1; D unresolved. The CDR3 loop spans 14 amino acids. Between the trimmed V and J ends, which lost 0 bases and 1 base, there was a span of 7 bases. CDR1 and CDR2 from the germline V gene are SGHRS and YFSETQ. CDR3 sequence reads: CASSLAQQNTEAFF. DNA of the CDR3: TGCGCCAGCAGCTTGGCCCAACAGAACACTGAAGCTTTCTTT. The variable domain in full, completed from reference TRBV5-1 and TRBJ1-1, reads KAGVTQTPRYLIKTRGQQVTLSCSPISGHRSVSWYQQTPGQGLQFLFEYFSETQRNKGNFPGRFSGRQFSNSRSEMNVSTLELGDSALYLCASSLAQQNTEAFFGQGTRLTVV.

The chain joins TRBV13 to TRBJ1-4, with TRBD1 matching 7 bases. The CDR3 sequence is 16 residues long. The trim removed 0 bases at V and 5 bases at J, leaving 6 bases unmatched. Germline CDR1 PRHDT, CDR2 FYEKMQ (reference sequence). The CDR3: CASSLGRGTANEKLFF. The CDR3 DNA sequence: TGTGCCAGCAGCTTAGGCCGGGGGACAGCCAATGAAAAACTGTTTTTT. Together with reference TRBV13 and TRBJ1-4, the CDR3 gives the full variable domain: AAGVIQSPRHLIKEKRETATLKCYPIPRHDTVYWYQQGPGQDPQFLISFYEKMQSDKGSIPDRFSAQQFSDYHSELNMSSLELGDSALYFCASSLGRGTANEKLFFGSGTQLSVL.

This clone showed up just a few times. This sequence joins TRBV3-1 (or the pseudogene TRBV3-2) and TRBJ2-3, with 13 positions matching TRBD2. Trimming at V came to 4 bases and at J to 2 bases, leaving 15 bases not matched to a gene. The CDR3 has 20 amino acids. CDR1 and CDR2 from the germline V gene are LGHDT and YNNKEL (reference sequence). Here the CDR3 reads CASSLRLAGGTNLLTDTQYF. CDR3 coding DNA: TGTGCCAGCAGCCTCCGACTAGCGGGGGGAACCAACCTTCTCACAGATACGCAGTATTTT.

In its sample, this clone ranks as large (0.1 to 1%). The CDR3 region has the DNA TGCGCCAGCAGCCAAGACGGCTTAGGGGTTGCCTCACCCCTCCACTTT. Translated: CASSQDGLGVASPLHF. The chain combines TRBV4-1 with TRBJ1-6; a possible D gene is TRBD1 (5 bases). The V gene lost 0 bases and the J gene lost 10 bases, with 16 bases spanning the gap. The CDR3 is 16 amino acids. Per germline, CDR1 MGHRA and CDR2 YSYEKL.

The table lists this clone with a count of one. The chain carries TRBV6-6 and TRBJ2-3; TRBD2 aligns across 9 bases. The V gene's germline CDR1 is MNHNY and CDR2 SVGAGI (reference sequence). The trim removed 6 bases at V and 4 bases at J, leaving 5 bases unmatched. The CDR3 length is 14 residues. CDR3 sequence: CASRDGGGADTQYF. The CDR3, as DNA: TGTGCCAGCAGAGATGGCGGGGGGGCAGATACGCAGTATTTT.

J is TRBJ1-2 and V is TRBV23-1; D unclear. TRBV23-1 carries the ORF label, with uncertain function. Trimming cost V 4 bases and J 8 bases, with 5 bases left between them. This CDR3 spans 10 amino acids. For the CDR3, the DNA is TGCGCCAGCAGTCCGAGGGGCTACACCTTC. Residues: CASSPRGYTF.

V gene TRBV5-5 combines with J gene TRBJ1-1; tentative D call: TRBD1 (5 bases). The V end was cut by 4 bases, the J end by 2 bases, with 12 bases between. Per germline, CDR1 SGHKS and CDR2 YYEKEE (reference sequence). This CDR3 spans 14 amino acids. CDR3 in DNA: TGTGCCAGCAGCCCCCTCGGGGGAAACACTGAAGCTTTCTTT. Translation gives CASSPLGGNTEAFF.